These T cell receptor beta chains were read from a single sample in a study of T cells in localized non-small cell lung cancer. Generated by immunoSEQ multiplex PCR, the TCRdb table keeps only in-frame clones and is missing some. The table lists tens of thousands of clones, around 84% of them singletons. Sample: peripheral blood, taken before any cancer treatment. Receptor source: a man aged 18-55 years with stage I lung adenocarcinoma. Each CDR3 is given with its conserved first and last residue. A D gene is named only where the DNA matches it firmly. Rows give clone size only sometimes, using once, few, many, or a class for an expanded clone.

abundance,v_gene,j_gene,d_gene,CDR3aa,CDR3nt
NA,TRBV4-3,TRBJ2-2,TRBD2,CASSSSGEETGELFF,TGCGCCAGCTCTAGTAGCGGGGAGGAAACCGGGGAGCTGTTTTTT
NA,TRBV7-6,TRBJ2-7,TRBD2,CASSLGAGGTYEQYF,TGTGCCAGCAGCTTAGGCGCGGGGGGTACCTACGAGCAGTACTTC
NA,TRBV13,TRBJ2-7,NA,CASSLGGLLVHEQYF,TGTGCCAGCAGCTTAGGTGGGCTCCTCGTCCACGAGCAGTACTTC
NA,TRBV6-5,TRBJ1-2,TRBD1,CASSADRAPYGYTF,TGTGCCAGCAGCGCGGACAGGGCGCCCTATGGCTACACCTTC
NA,TRBV7-2,TRBJ2-2,TRBD2,CASSLNNIRGGTNTGELFF,TGTGCCAGCAGCCTCAATAATATACGCGGGGGGACTAACACCGGGGAGCTGTTTTTT
NA,TRBV4-1,TRBJ1-1,NA,CASRVTGNTEAFF,TGCGCCAGCAGAGTTACAGGGAACACTGAAGCTTTCTTT
NA,TRBV7-9,TRBJ1-2,NA,CASTGMAYGYTF,TGTGCCAGCACGGGTATGGCCTATGGCTACACCTTC
NA,TRBV5-6,TRBJ1-2,TRBD1,CASSTGQINYGYTF,TGTGCCAGCAGCACGGGACAGATTAACTATGGCTACACCTTC
NA,TRBV7-8,TRBJ2-7,TRBD1,CASISFGTGSEQYF,TGTGCCAGCATCTCATTCGGGACAGGGTCCGAGCAGTACTTC
NA,TRBV29-1,TRBJ2-5,NA,CSANKETQYF,TGCAGCGCTAACAAAGAGACCCAGTACTTC
NA,TRBV7-2,TRBJ1-1,NA,CASSLSPLNTEAFF,TGTGCCAGCAGCTTATCACCCTTGAACACTGAAGCTTTCTTT
NA,TRBV6-5,TRBJ1-4,NA,CASSQGGLNEKLFF,TGTGCCAGCAGCCAGGGAGGCTTAAATGAAAAACTGTTTTTT
NA,TRBV2,TRBJ2-2,NA,CASSEEQLGNTGELFF,TGTGCCAGCAGTGAAGAGCAGCTAGGGAACACCGGGGAGCTGTTTTTT
once,TRBV9,TRBJ1-5,NA,CASSVGGGRGEPQHF,TGTGCCAGCAGCGTAGGCGGGGGTCGGGGCGAGCCCCAGCATTTT
NA,TRBV6-4,TRBJ1-1,NA,CASSDLSGTEAFF,TGTGCCAGCAGTGACCTCTCAGGGACTGAAGCTTTCTTT
NA,TRBV2,TRBJ1-1,NA,CASSVKGSRTEAFF,TGTGCCAGCAGTGTAAAGGGTTCGCGTACTGAAGCTTTCTTT
NA,TRBV4-1,TRBJ2-1,NA,CASSPTVSNEQFF,TGCGCCAGCAGCCCGACGGTTAGTAATGAGCAGTTCTTC
NA,TRBV6-6,TRBJ1-2,NA,CASSYSKEANYGYTF,TGTGCCAGCAGTTACTCGAAAGAAGCTAACTATGGCTACACCTTC
NA,TRBV2,TRBJ2-1,NA,CASSEDRLNEQFF,TGTGCCAGCAGTGAAGACAGACTCAATGAGCAGTTCTTC
NA,TRBV6-6,TRBJ1-1,TRBD1,CASSRDRTGGAFF,TGTGCCAGCAGCCGGGACAGGACCGGGGGCGCTTTCTTT
NA,TRBV2,TRBJ1-1,NA,CASSAGQTNTEAFF,TGTGCCAGCAGTGCCGGTCAGACCAACACTGAAGCTTTCTTT
NA,TRBV4-2,TRBJ1-4,NA,CASSQDRSWGLGEKLFF,TGTGCCAGCAGCCAAGATCGATCGTGGGGGCTAGGGGAAAAACTGTTTTTT
once,TRBV15,TRBJ2-5,NA,CATSRGAGRAFQETQYF,TGTGCCACCAGCAGAGGAGCCGGCCGGGCCTTCCAAGAGACCCAGTACTTC
NA,TRBV18,TRBJ1-2,TRBD1,CASSPLQGEGYTF,TGTGCCAGCTCACCCCTCCAGGGGGAAGGCTACACCTTC
NA,TRBV13,TRBJ1-1,NA,CASSLSRQTNTEAFF,TGTGCCAGCAGCTTATCACGGCAAACGAACACTGAAGCTTTCTTT
NA,TRBV7-8,TRBJ2-7,TRBD1,CASSLAGQISYEQYF,TGTGCCAGCAGCTTAGCGGGACAGATTTCCTACGAGCAGTACTTC
NA,TRBV7-2,TRBJ2-3,TRBD2,CASSLGVGGGSTDTQYF,TGTGCCAGCAGCTTAGGCGTCGGGGGGGGAAGCACAGATACGCAGTATTTT
NA,TRBV28,TRBJ2-7,NA,CASSLSRGRSEQYF,TGTGCCAGCAGTTTATCGCGTGGCCGTTCCGAGCAGTACTTC